This T cell receptor beta chain was sequenced for a study of blood T cell repertoires in COVID-19. Measured with immunoSEQ multiplex PCR; TCRdb has only the in-frame clones, and not every one. The table records tens of thousands of clones, less than 85% of them present only once. Per germline, CDR1 LGHDT and CDR2 YNNKEL (reference sequence). V lost 1 base and J lost 1, with 17 bases in between. CDR3 length equals 17 residues. The TCR sequence derives from a man aged 50 to 60 with acute or convalescent COVID-19. The sample comprised peripheral blood. The chain recombines TRBV3-1 (or the pseudogene TRBV3-2) with TRBJ2-7; D may be TRBD2 (5 bases). The CDR3 reads CASSQGTWTLSSYEQYF. CDR3 DNA sequence: TGTGCCAGCAGCCAAGGTACTTGGACTTTATCTTCCTACGAGCAGTACTTC.